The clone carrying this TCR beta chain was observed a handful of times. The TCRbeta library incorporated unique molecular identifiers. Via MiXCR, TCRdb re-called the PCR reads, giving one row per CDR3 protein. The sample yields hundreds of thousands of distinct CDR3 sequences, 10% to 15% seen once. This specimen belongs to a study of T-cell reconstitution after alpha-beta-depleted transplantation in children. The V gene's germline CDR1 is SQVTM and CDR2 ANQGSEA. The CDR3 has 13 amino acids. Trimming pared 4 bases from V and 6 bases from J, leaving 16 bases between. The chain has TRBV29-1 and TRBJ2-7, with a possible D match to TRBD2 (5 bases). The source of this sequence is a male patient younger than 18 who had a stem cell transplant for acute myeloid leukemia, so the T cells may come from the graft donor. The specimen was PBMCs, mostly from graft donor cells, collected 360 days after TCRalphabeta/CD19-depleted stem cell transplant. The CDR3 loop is CSVAPTPGFEQYF. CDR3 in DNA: TGCAGCGTTGCCCCAACACCGGGGTTCGAGCAGTACTTC.